The present TCR beta chain was sequenced within a study of T cell changes during pregnancy in multiple sclerosis. Assay: immunoSEQ multiplex PCR; the TCRdb copy retains only in-frame clones and omits some. Of roughly 73,000 clones in the sample, just over 90% were seen once. Germline V gene lookup returns CDR1 SEHNR and CDR2 FQNEAQ (reference sequence). Trimming cost V 3 bases and J 12 bases, with 9 bases left between them. CDR3 length equals 12 residues. The sequence was collected from a female donor in good health, enrolled as a control in a pregnancy study. The starting material was peripheral blood, obtained in the second trimester of pregnancy. The rearrangement uses TRBV7-9 and TRBJ1-6; D unresolved. The CDR3 coding sequence is TGTGCCAGCAGCTTCGAGGTGGGACCCCTCCACTTT. Translating it yields CASSFEVGPLHF.